Listed here is a single T cell receptor (beta chain). Its target is unknown. The CDR3 totals 15 residues. Germline lookup yields CDR1 MDHEN and CDR2 SYDVKM. The ends were cut back, 5 bases at V and 3 bases at J, with 16 bases in the middle. The data stem from a study of shared clonotypes between healthy human individuals. Subsets obtained from CD4+ cells comprised CD45RA+ naive and CD45RA-negative memory cells. TCRdb keeps only in-frame clones here, not all; method: immunoSEQ multiplex PCR. The data hold about 1 million clones, with about 84% observed a single time. Whole-study results and caveats: Researchers sampled only blood; tissue repertoires likely differ. Shared clonotypes across all four donors exceeded non-shared ones in generation probability.

The TCR sequence derives from a man between 18 and 29 years old in good health. Some clones in this sample may be carry-over from other donors' samples. Sequences were obtained from memory CD4+ T cells from PBMCs. As for subset: CD45RA-negative fraction. The J gene is TRBJ1-1, the V gene TRBV28; a possible D gene is TRBD1 (5 bases). The CDR3 is CASSGADGKHTEAFF. DNA of the CDR3: TGTGCCAGCAGTGGGGCGGACGGGAAGCACACTGAAGCTTTCTTT.